This T cell receptor (beta chain) was sequenced in a study of shared clonotypes between healthy human individuals. Here immunoSEQ multiplex PCR was the method, and the copy in TCRdb shows in-frame clones only, minus some. The sample has 450,000 to 500,000 clones; 60% to 80% are singletons. The germline V gene has CDR1 SGHAT and CDR2 FQNNGV. Trimming cost V 5 bases and J 4 bases; bases outside gene matches: 4. This CDR3 spans 16 amino acids. V usage is TRBV11-2 and J usage is TRBJ2-3, with 15 bases aligning to TRBD2. The sequenced material came from PBMCs. This clonotype was obtained from a woman between 40 and 50 years old in good health. Some clones in this sample may be carry-over from other donors' samples. The DNA for the CDR3 is TGTGCCAGCAGCATCGGACTAGCGGGAGGGGCAGATACGCAGTATTTT. Protein: CASSIGLAGGADTQYF.